This T cell receptor (beta chain) was found in a study of blood T cells in healthy people across ages (dated by TCRdb to the mid-2010s). Context from the whole study: In model experiments, template switching captured roughly one uniquely barcoded TCR beta cDNA molecule for every two T cells. To track age-related changes in TCR beta repertoire diversity, the study relied on deep sequencing normalized with unique cDNA molecular identifiers. The donors were divided into four age groups: young (average around 15 years), middle-aged (almost 40), aged (62) and long-lived (more than 75). To avoid experimental bias, donors of different ages were randomly spread across the sequencing lanes. For two donors (one aged 18 to 30 and one aged 80 or older), the study analyzed two additional independent replicas of 1 million unique cDNA reads from the same blood draw. What the research found in general, with its limitations: Compared with the aged group, the long-lived group had more naive CD4+ T cells, fewer expanded clones and increased TCR diversity, suggesting age selection. There was a strong correlation between observed TCR beta diversity and the percentage of naive T cells measured by flow cytometry. Estimates of total diversity from one million sequenced T cells were regarded as lower bounds and underestimates. Observed TCR beta diversity per million T cells fell roughly linearly with age, and a significant reduction was already apparent by age around 40. Since profiling was done on bulk unsorted PBMCs, naive and antigen-experienced compartments could not be conclusively compared. Donor CMV infection status was unknown, potentially confounding age-related changes in expanded clonotypes.

This clonotype was seen a handful of times. The antigen it binds to is not known. Base-call qualities are not available, and no considerably larger clone is one nucleotide away. The cysteine opens and the phenylalanine closes a CDR3 of 16 amino acids. Only the CDR3 DNA stays, 48 bases, in frame from base 1. V is pruned by 7 bases and J by 3 bases, leaving 12 bases of the junction without a gene match. The 39 donors, aged about 6 to 95 years, were systemically healthy Caucasian individuals from Russia. About 10 milliliters of peripheral blood were collected from each donor into EDTA-treated Vacutainer tubes. Ficoll-Paque density-gradient centrifugation was used to isolate PBMCs, with at least 7 million obtained per sample. Total RNA, at least 5 micrograms per sample, was extracted from PBMCs with Trizol reagent. For every donor, flow cytometry on a PBMC aliquot measured the percentage of naive CD45RAhigh/CD27high T cells.

Library method: 5' RACE. TCRdb lists the instrument as Illumina HiSeq 2500. A second PCR of about 6 to 12 cycles was run with a J-beta primer mix and a sample-barcoded 5' primer. A unique molecular identifier was introduced onto each TCR beta cDNA molecule by a template-switch 5' adaptor carrying 12 random nucleotides. Each sample yielded at least 3 million CDR3-containing paired-end reads. First-strand cDNA was synthesized from all RNA with the Mint cDNA synthesis kit, primed by a TRBC-specific oligonucleotide. All cDNA was treated with uracil-DNA glycosylase and then went through a first 18-cycle PCR with the universal primers M1SS and BC2_uni_R. Per the original workflow: Normalization of each sample was performed by random selection of 1 million high-quality reads, each carrying a distinct molecular identifier. Instead of being binned into consensus sequences, reads that shared molecular identifiers were thrown out. CDR3 identification, clonotype clustering and error correction used MiTCR with a Q25 quality threshold and the strictest error-elimination algorithm. Lower-bound total TCR beta diversity was estimated with a nonparametric unseen species model using Euler transformation. Clones were called with MiXCR by TCRdb after fastp trimmed the public reads at Q25, and only in-frame beta chains were retained. Every entry covers one CDR3 protein and lists the most common genes and DNA from its rows. TCRdb assigned the V and J calls; the authors' analysis was not used. This sample has roughly 930,000 distinct CDR3 sequences in its table, and around 49% of those were observed once. Jointly, the top ten make up 10% to 15% of the sample.

The TCR originated in a man aged 30-40 years in good health. The chain was built from TRBV12-3 or TRBV12-4 and TRBJ2-1; 7 central bases correspond to TRBD2. Sequenced sample: blood. CDR3 protein: CASTGRGGQDYNEQFF. The DNA sequence is TGTGCCAGCACCGGGCGGGGAGGGCAGGACTACAATGAGCAGTTCTTC.